The 9 T cell receptor beta chains presented below share a single source sample, sequenced in a study of shared clonotypes between healthy human individuals. TCRdb keeps only in-frame clones here, not all; method: immunoSEQ multiplex PCR. The sample includes roughly 2.2 million clones, 85% to 95% of them seen just once. The sample comprised naive CD4+ T cells from PBMCs. Subset meaning: CD45RA+ positively selected. The receptors were gathered from a man aged 18 to 29 in good health. Some clones in this sample may be carry-over from other donors' samples.

The table lists this clone with a count of one. The rearrangement uses TRBV2 and TRBJ1-3, with 7 bases that match TRBD1. The CDR3 is 14 amino acids. Germline CDR1 SNHLY, CDR2 FYNNEI. The ends lost 5 bases at V and 3 bases at J; junction bases unmatched: 4. CDR3 sequence (DNA): TGTGCCAGCAGTACAGGGGTATATGGAAACACCATATATTTT. Amino acids: CASSTGVYGNTIYF.

The J gene is TRBJ2-5, the V gene TRBV5-1, with 8 positions matching TRBD1. CDR3 length: 14 residues. The V gene end was trimmed by 4 bases and the J gene end by 1 base; junction bases not matched to a gene: 3. Germline CDR1 reads SGHRS; CDR2 reads YFSETQ. CDR3 protein: CASSIGQGQETQYF. The CDR3 DNA sequence: TGCGCCAGCAGCATCGGACAGGGCCAAGAGACCCAGTACTTC.

V gene TRBV5-5 combines with J gene TRBJ2-5; weak D call: TRBD1 (5 bases). Trimming removed 4 bases at V and 4 bases at J, with 11 bases between. This CDR3 has 13 amino acids. Germline V CDR1 and CDR2: SGHKS, YYEKEE (reference sequence). In DNA form, the CDR3 reads TGTGCCAGCAGCCCGACAGCCAGAGAGACCCAGTACTTC. Translating it yields CASSPTARETQYF.

This chain links TRBV10-3 with TRBJ2-2; D uncertain. Trimming removed 3 bases at V and 7 bases at J, with 12 bases between. The CDR3 covers 14 residues. Germline V gene lookup returns CDR1 ENHRY and CDR2 SYGVKD. CDR3 coding DNA: TGTGCCATCAGTGAATCGGTAGCATACGGGGAGCTGTTTTTT. Translated: CAISESVAYGELFF.

The chain couples TRBV7-2 to TRBJ1-4; D not certain. This CDR3 has 17 amino acids. Germline CDR1 is SGHTA and CDR2 is FQGNSA. Trimming took off 4 bases at V and 7 bases at J, with 22 bases between the two ends. The CDR3 region is CASSSLWAAGRFEKLFF. CDR3 bases: TGTGCCAGCAGCTCCCTTTGGGCAGCCGGTAGATTTGAAAAACTGTTTTTT. The variable domain in full, with the rest retrieved from reference TRBV7-2 and TRBJ1-4, is GAGVSQSPSNKVTEKGKDVELRCDPISGHTALYWYRQSLGQGLEFLIYFQGNSAPDKSGLPSDRFSAERTGGSVSTLTIQRTQQEDSAVYLCASSSLWAAGRFEKLFFGSGTQLSVL.

This chain connects TRBV9 to TRBJ2-5; 7 bases are shared with TRBD2. Germline loops: CDR1 SGDLS, CDR2 YYNGEE. This CDR3 contains 15 residues. V dropped 3 bases and J dropped 4; count of bases not matched to a gene: 9. The CDR3 here is CASSEGLHVAETQYF. In nucleotides, the CDR3 is TGTGCCAGCAGCGAGGGACTACACGTGGCAGAGACCCAGTACTTC.

Turning to this clone: Other DNA sequences in the sample encode the same CDR3. This chain joins TRBV5-1 and TRBJ2-5; D unresolved. The CDR3 contains 14 residues. With 2 bases removed from V and 1 base from J, the gap between germline ends came to 9 bases. Germline V gene sequence: CDR1 SGHRS, CDR2 YFSETQ. Here the CDR3 DNA reads TGCGCCAGCAGCTTAGGACGGACCCAAGAGACCCAGTACTTC. Amino acids: CASSLGRTQETQYF.

The chain recombines TRBV18 with TRBJ2-2; D possibly corresponds to TRBD1 (5 bases). The CDR3 contains 15 residues. V was pared by 2 bases and J by 3 bases, with 10 bases between. Germline CDR1 and CDR2: KGHSH and LQKENI. CDR3 loop: CASSPNQGYTGELFF. The CDR3 DNA sequence: TGTGCCAGCTCACCAAACCAGGGTTACACCGGGGAGCTGTTTTTT.

V and J are TRBV5-1 and TRBJ1-4, with 8 bases aligning to TRBD1. V lost 4 bases to trimming and J lost 8 bases; unmatched junction nucleotides: 10. This CDR3 has 15 residues. CDR1 is SGHRS, CDR2 YFSETQ, per germline. The CDR3 bases are TGCGCCAGCAGCCCCCAGGGGGCTACTAGCGAAAAACTGTTTTTT. Translating gives CASSPQGATSEKLFF.